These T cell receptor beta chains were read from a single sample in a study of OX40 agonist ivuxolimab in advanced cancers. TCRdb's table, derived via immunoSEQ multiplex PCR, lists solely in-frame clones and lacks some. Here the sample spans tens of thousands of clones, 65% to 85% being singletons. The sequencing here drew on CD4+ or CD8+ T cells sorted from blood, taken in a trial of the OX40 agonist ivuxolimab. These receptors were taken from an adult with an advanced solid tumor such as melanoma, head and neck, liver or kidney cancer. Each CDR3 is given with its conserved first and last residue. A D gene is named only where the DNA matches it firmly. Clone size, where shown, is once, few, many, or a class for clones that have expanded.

CDR3nt: TGTGCCACCAGCAGAGATGTTGGGGGCGAAGAGACCCAGTACTTC; CDR3aa: CATSRDVGGEETQYF; d_gene: .; v_gene: TRBV15; abundance: .; j_gene: TRBJ2-5
CDR3nt: TGTGCCAGCAGCCGAAGGGTAGGTAGGGATCAGCCCCAGCATTTT; CDR3aa: CASSRRVGRDQPQHF; d_gene: .; v_gene: TRBV6-1; abundance: .; j_gene: TRBJ1-5
CDR3nt: TGCGCCAGCAGCTTGGAACAAAACACCGGGGAGCTGTTTTTT; CDR3aa: CASSLEQNTGELFF; d_gene: .; v_gene: TRBV5-1; abundance: .; j_gene: TRBJ2-2
CDR3nt: TGTGCCAGCAGTTCCACATCCCGGAGCATCTACGAGCAGTACTTC; CDR3aa: CASSSTSRSIYEQYF; d_gene: .; v_gene: TRBV28; abundance: .; j_gene: TRBJ2-7
CDR3nt: TGCAGCGTTGAAGAGGTAAACTATGGCTACACCTTC; CDR3aa: CSVEEVNYGYTF; d_gene: .; v_gene: TRBV29-1; abundance: .; j_gene: TRBJ1-2
CDR3nt: TGTGCCAGCGGTCGGACAGGGGGCTCCTCGACCCAGTACTTC; CDR3aa: CASGRTGGSSTQYF; d_gene: TRBD1; v_gene: TRBV7-3; abundance: .; j_gene: TRBJ2-5
CDR3nt: TGTGCCATCAAAGGGGGGATGGAAGATGGCTACACCTTC; CDR3aa: CAIKGGMEDGYTF; d_gene: .; v_gene: TRBV10-3; abundance: once; j_gene: TRBJ1-2
CDR3nt: TGTGCCAGCAGAGGGTCTGGGACGGGATTTAATGAAAAACTGTTTTTT; CDR3aa: CASRGSGTGFNEKLFF; d_gene: .; v_gene: TRBV28; abundance: .; j_gene: TRBJ1-4
CDR3nt: TGTGCCAGCAGCTTAGAAGCTCGTAATCAGCCCCAGCATTTT; CDR3aa: CASSLEARNQPQHF; d_gene: .; v_gene: TRBV7-2; abundance: once; j_gene: TRBJ1-5
CDR3nt: TGCGCCAGCAGCTTGGGGAGACAGTTTAACACTGAAGCTTTCTTT; CDR3aa: CASSLGRQFNTEAFF; d_gene: .; v_gene: TRBV5-1; abundance: .; j_gene: TRBJ1-1
CDR3nt: TGTGCCAGCAGTTTACCGACAGGGGGCACGGAAGAGCAGTACTTC; CDR3aa: CASSLPTGGTEEQYF; d_gene: TRBD1; v_gene: TRBV28; abundance: .; j_gene: TRBJ2-7
CDR3nt: TGCGCCAGCAGCCAAGTGGTCTCCACCGGGGAGCTGTTTTTT; CDR3aa: CASSQVVSTGELFF; d_gene: .; v_gene: TRBV4-3; abundance: .; j_gene: TRBJ2-2
CDR3nt: TGTGCCAGCATTGCGCGGGTTCAGGATACGCAGTATTTT; CDR3aa: CASIARVQDTQYF; d_gene: .; v_gene: TRBV6-1; abundance: .; j_gene: TRBJ2-3
CDR3nt: TGTGCCAGCAGTAGACGAGGGACAGGGGAAAATTCACCCCTCCACTTT; CDR3aa: CASSRRGTGENSPLHF; d_gene: TRBD1; v_gene: TRBV2; abundance: .; j_gene: TRBJ1-6
CDR3nt: TGCAGCGTTGGTCTTGCGGGGGGATCCCTCTACGAGCAGTACTTC; CDR3aa: CSVGLAGGSLYEQYF; d_gene: TRBD2; v_gene: TRBV29-1; abundance: once; j_gene: TRBJ2-7
CDR3nt: TGCGCCAGCAGTTGGGGACAGGGCTCTGGAAACACCATATATTTT; CDR3aa: CASSWGQGSGNTIYF; d_gene: TRBD1; v_gene: TRBV5-1; abundance: .; j_gene: TRBJ1-3
CDR3nt: TGTGCCAGCAGTGTGCACGTTAGCAATCAGCCCCAGCATTTT; CDR3aa: CASSVHVSNQPQHF; d_gene: .; v_gene: TRBV6-1; abundance: once; j_gene: TRBJ1-5
CDR3nt: TGTGCCAGCAGTTCTCAGGGGTGGGGGGGCAATCAGCCCCAGCATTTT; CDR3aa: CASSSQGWGGNQPQHF; d_gene: .; v_gene: TRBV28; abundance: .; j_gene: TRBJ1-5
CDR3nt: TGTGCCAGCAGCTTAAATATGGGGACAGCCACCGGGGAGCTGTTTTTT; CDR3aa: CASSLNMGTATGELFF; d_gene: TRBD1; v_gene: TRBV7-3; abundance: .; j_gene: TRBJ2-2
CDR3nt: TGTGCCAGTAGTATAGCAGGGTACGGCTCCTACGAGCAGTACTTC; CDR3aa: CASSIAGYGSYEQYF; d_gene: .; v_gene: TRBV19; abundance: .; j_gene: TRBJ2-7
CDR3nt: TGTGCCAGCTCACCGGGACAGAGTCAGGGCTACACCTTC; CDR3aa: CASSPGQSQGYTF; d_gene: TRBD1; v_gene: TRBV18; abundance: .; j_gene: TRBJ1-2
CDR3nt: TGTGCCATCAGTGAGGCCAGCGGGGGCGAGCAGTACTTC; CDR3aa: CAISEASGGEQYF; d_gene: TRBD2; v_gene: TRBV10-3; abundance: once; j_gene: TRBJ2-7
CDR3nt: TGTGCCAGCACTCGAGGAACCTACGAGCAGTACTTC; CDR3aa: CASTRGTYEQYF; d_gene: .; v_gene: TRBV2; abundance: .; j_gene: TRBJ2-7
CDR3nt: TGTGCCAGCAGGAACAGGGGCGGGGGCTATGGCTACACCTTC; CDR3aa: CASRNRGGGYGYTF; d_gene: TRBD1; v_gene: TRBV2; abundance: .; j_gene: TRBJ1-2
CDR3nt: TGCGCCAGCAGCTCAGCGGGAGCGACCGGGGAGCTGTTTTTT; CDR3aa: CASSSAGATGELFF; d_gene: TRBD2; v_gene: TRBV10-1; abundance: .; j_gene: TRBJ2-2
CDR3nt: TGTGCCAGCAGCTTGGGCTCCGCAGGGGGTGAGACCCAGTACTTC; CDR3aa: CASSLGSAGGETQYF; d_gene: TRBD1; v_gene: TRBV7-3; abundance: .; j_gene: TRBJ2-5